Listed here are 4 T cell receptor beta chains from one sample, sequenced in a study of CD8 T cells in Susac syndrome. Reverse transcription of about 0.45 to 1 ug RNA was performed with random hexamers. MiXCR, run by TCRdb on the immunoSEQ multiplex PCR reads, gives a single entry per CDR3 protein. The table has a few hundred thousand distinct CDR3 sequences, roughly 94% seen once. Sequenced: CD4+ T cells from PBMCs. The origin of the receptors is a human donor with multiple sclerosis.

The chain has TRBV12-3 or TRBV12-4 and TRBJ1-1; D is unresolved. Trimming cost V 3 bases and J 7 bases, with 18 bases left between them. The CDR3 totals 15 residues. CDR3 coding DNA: TGTGCCAGCAGTTTCCAGGCACACACAAATAGTGAAGCTTTCTTT. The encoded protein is CASSFQAHTNSEAFF.

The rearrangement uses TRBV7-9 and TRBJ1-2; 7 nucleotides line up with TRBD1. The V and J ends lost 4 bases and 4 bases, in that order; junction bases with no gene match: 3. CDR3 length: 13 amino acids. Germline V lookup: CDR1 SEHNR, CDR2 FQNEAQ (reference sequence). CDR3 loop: CASSSRQGYGYTF. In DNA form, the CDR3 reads TGTGCCAGCAGCTCTCGACAGGGCTATGGCTACACCTTC.

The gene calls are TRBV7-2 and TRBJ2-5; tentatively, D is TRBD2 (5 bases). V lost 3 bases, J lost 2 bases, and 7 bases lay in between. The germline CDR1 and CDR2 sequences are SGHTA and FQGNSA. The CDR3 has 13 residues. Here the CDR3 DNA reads TGTGCCAGCAGCTTCGGGGTTCAAGAGACCCAGTACTTC. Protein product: CASSFGVQETQYF.

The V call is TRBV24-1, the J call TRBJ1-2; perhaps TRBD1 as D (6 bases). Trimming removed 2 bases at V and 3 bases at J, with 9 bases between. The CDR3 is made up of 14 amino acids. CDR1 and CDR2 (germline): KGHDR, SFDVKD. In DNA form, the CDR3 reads TGTGCCACCAGTGATTCGAGGACAGACTATGGCTACACCTTC. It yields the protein CATSDSRTDYGYTF.